These T cell receptor beta chains were read from a single sample in a study of graft-versus-host responses after intestinal transplantation. These receptors lack a known antigen. Libraries were prepared by immunoSEQ multiplex PCR; TCRdb keeps only in-frame clonotypes and omits some of them. This sample has about 94,000 clones, with around nine tenths found just once. The source material was unstimulated CD8+ T cells sorted from spleen or lymph node cells, sampled before intestinal transplant. These receptors came from a human donor who received an intestinal transplant. The CDR3 runs from the conserved cysteine through the conserved F or W. Each record gives: clone size, D gene, J gene, V gene, CDR3 DNA, CDR3 protein. A D gene is named only where the DNA matches it firmly. Clone size appears in some rows only: once, few, many, or a class for an expanded clone.

size: NA
D: NA
J: TRBJ2-7
V: TRBV6-5
DNA: TGTGCCAGCGGAGACTACGAGCAGTACTTC
CDR3: CASGDYEQYF

size: NA
D: NA
J: TRBJ1-5
V: TRBV28
DNA: TGTGCCAGCAGTTTGTCCGGGCAGCCCCAGCATTTT
CDR3: CASSLSGQPQHF

size: NA
D: NA
J: TRBJ1-5
V: TRBV27
DNA: TGTGCCAGCAGTTACGGAGGCAATCAGCCCCAGCATTTT
CDR3: CASSYGGNQPQHF

size: NA
D: TRBD1
J: TRBJ1-2
V: TRBV4-1
DNA: TGCGCCAGCAGCCAAAACCCGGGACAGGGGTATGGCTACACCTTC
CDR3: CASSQNPGQGYGYTF

size: NA
D: NA
J: TRBJ1-5
V: TRBV7-9
DNA: TGTGCCAGCAGCTTAGATAGTAATCAGCCCCAGCATTTT
CDR3: CASSLDSNQPQHF

size: NA
D: NA
J: TRBJ2-2
V: TRBV4-2
DNA: TGTGCCAGCAGCCAAGAGGTGACTAGTGATGAAGGGGAGCTGTTTTTT
CDR3: CASSQEVTSDEGELFF

size: NA
D: TRBD2
J: TRBJ2-1
V: TRBV5-6
DNA: TGTGCCAGCAGCTTTAGTGCTAGCGGGGGAAGAGGAGGGTACAATGAGCAGTTCTTC
CDR3: CASSFSASGGRGGYNEQFF

size: once
D: NA
J: TRBJ2-7
V: TRBV5-1
DNA: TGCGCCAGCAGCTTGTTTTCGGAGACCTACGAGCAGTACTTC
CDR3: CASSLFSETYEQYF

size: NA
D: NA
J: TRBJ1-1
V: TRBV4-3
DNA: TGCGCCAGCAGCCAGTCCAGGGTCAACACTGAAGCTTTCTTT
CDR3: CASSQSRVNTEAFF

size: NA
D: NA
J: TRBJ2-7
V: TRBV7-9
DNA: TGTGCCAGCAGCTTCTTGAAACAGGGTGGCGAGCAGTACTTC
CDR3: CASSFLKQGGEQYF

size: NA
D: NA
J: TRBJ2-2
V: TRBV30
DNA: TGTGCCTGGAGGAGGAGGACCGGGGAGCTGTTTTTT
CDR3: CAWRRRTGELFF

size: NA
D: TRBD2
J: TRBJ2-2
V: TRBV6-1
DNA: TGTGCCAGCAGTGAATGGGTCGGGGGGGCCGGGACCGGGGAGCTGTTTTTT
CDR3: CASSEWVGGAGTGELFF

size: NA
D: TRBD2
J: TRBJ2-1
V: TRBV29-1
DNA: TGCAGCGTAAGACTAGCTAGCTCCTACAATGAGCAGTTCTTC
CDR3: CSVRLASSYNEQFF

size: NA
D: TRBD2
J: TRBJ2-7
V: TRBV19
DNA: TGTGCCACTTCTAGCGGGAGCTTCGAGCAGTACTTC
CDR3: CATSSGSFEQYF

size: NA
D: NA
J: TRBJ1-3
V: TRBV10-3
DNA: TGTGCCATCAGTGAGGGGAGAGTTGACCTGGTCCCTGGAAACACCATATATTTT
CDR3: CAISEGRVDLVPGNTIYF

size: NA
D: NA
J: TRBJ2-1
V: TRBV7-9
DNA: TGTGCCAGCTACGAGGCAGGGTATGGGGATGAGCAGTTCTTC
CDR3: CASYEAGYGDEQFF

size: once
D: TRBD2
J: TRBJ2-3
V: TRBV29-1
DNA: TGCAGCGTTGAGGACGTCCCGGGAGGGCCCTCAGATACGCAGTATTTT
CDR3: CSVEDVPGGPSDTQYF

size: NA
D: NA
J: TRBJ2-5
V: TRBV27
DNA: TGTGCCAGCAGTTTACGGGGGGAGACCCAGTACTTC
CDR3: CASSLRGETQYF

size: NA
D: TRBD1
J: TRBJ2-3
V: TRBV2
DNA: TGTGCCAGCAGTCCCTCCCGGGACAGGGGAGATACGCAGTATTTT
CDR3: CASSPSRDRGDTQYF

size: NA
D: NA
J: TRBJ2-1
V: TRBV6-5
DNA: TGTGCCAGCAGTTACTCGGGGGGTTTGAATGAGCAGTTCTTC
CDR3: CASSYSGGLNEQFF

size: NA
D: NA
J: TRBJ1-1
V: TRBV6-1
DNA: TGTGCCAGCAGTGAACCCCGTTACAGTGTCGGCACTGAAGCTTTCTTT
CDR3: CASSEPRYSVGTEAFF

size: NA
D: NA
J: TRBJ1-2
V: TRBV6-5
DNA: TGTGCCAGCAGTTACTCACAGTTAGCTAACTATGGCTACACCTTC
CDR3: CASSYSQLANYGYTF

size: NA
D: TRBD1
J: TRBJ2-7
V: TRBV29-1
DNA: TGCAGCGTTGAAGAAATCGGAGGAGCAGGGGGAATCCACGAGCAGTACTTC
CDR3: CSVEEIGGAGGIHEQYF

size: NA
D: NA
J: TRBJ2-1
V: TRBV15
DNA: TGTGCCACCAGCAGAGATGATGGCGGGGCCTACAATGAGCAGTTCTTC
CDR3: CATSRDDGGAYNEQFF

size: once
D: NA
J: TRBJ2-5
V: TRBV11-2
DNA: TGTGCCAGCAGCTTAGTGGGCGGCGACAGAGAAGAGACCCAGTACTTC
CDR3: CASSLVGGDREETQYF

size: NA
D: NA
J: TRBJ2-2
V: TRBV15
DNA: TGTGCCACCAGCACTGACAGTGGGGCTACCGGGGAGCTGTTTTTT
CDR3: CATSTDSGATGELFF

size: NA
D: NA
J: TRBJ2-6
V: TRBV9
DNA: TGTGCCAGCAGCGGCGGGGCAGCTTCTACTCACTCTGGGGCCAACGTCCTGACTTTC
CDR3: CASSGGAASTHSGANVLTF

size: NA
D: TRBD2
J: TRBJ2-2
V: TRBV4-1
DNA: TGCGCCAGCAGCCAAGATAGCGGGGTCGCGAACACCGGGGAGCTGTTTTTT
CDR3: CASSQDSGVANTGELFF

size: NA
D: NA
J: TRBJ2-7
V: TRBV27
DNA: TGTGCCAGCAGTCACCTACCCTACGAGCAGTACTTC
CDR3: CASSHLPYEQYF

size: NA
D: TRBD2
J: TRBJ2-1
V: TRBV7-2
DNA: TGTGCCAGCAGTCCCGAAGCGGGAGGGTCTTACAATGAGCAGTTCTTC
CDR3: CASSPEAGGSYNEQFF

size: NA
D: NA
J: TRBJ2-7
V: TRBV5-6
DNA: TGTGCCAGCAGCCTTGCGGGTAGGGCCAGGAGCTCCTACGAGCAGTACTTC
CDR3: CASSLAGRARSSYEQYF

size: NA
D: NA
J: TRBJ1-4
V: TRBV4-3
DNA: TGCGCCAGCAGCCACTCCTACAGGGTTAATGAAAAACTGTTTTTT
CDR3: CASSHSYRVNEKLFF

size: NA
D: NA
J: TRBJ1-1
V: TRBV7-9
DNA: TGTGCCAGCCAGGTGATTTTGGGGCAGGGCGGCACTGAAGCTTTCTTT
CDR3: CASQVILGQGGTEAFF

size: NA
D: NA
J: TRBJ2-3
V: TRBV25-1
DNA: TGTGCCAGCAGTGAATATCAGGGAAGCACAGATACGCAGTATTTT
CDR3: CASSEYQGSTDTQYF

size: NA
D: NA
J: TRBJ2-7
V: TRBV6-1
DNA: TGTGCCAGCAGTGAGGGGGACATCGAGCAGTACTTC
CDR3: CASSEGDIEQYF

size: NA
D: TRBD1
J: TRBJ1-2
V: TRBV7-2
DNA: TGTGCCAGCAGCTCTCAGGGGGCCTTCTATGGCTACACCTTC
CDR3: CASSSQGAFYGYTF

size: NA
D: TRBD2
J: TRBJ2-3
V: TRBV30
DNA: TGTGCCTGGAGTGTATCTAGCGGGAGCACAGATACGCAGTATTTT
CDR3: CAWSVSSGSTDTQYF

size: NA
D: TRBD1
J: TRBJ1-2
V: TRBV6-5
DNA: TGTGCCAGCAGTTACACCCGGACAGGTGGAAGCTATGGCTACACCTTC
CDR3: CASSYTRTGGSYGYTF

size: NA
D: TRBD1
J: TRBJ2-7
V: TRBV9
DNA: TGTGCCAGCAGCGCGGGACAGGGGAGAACCTACGAGCAGTACTTC
CDR3: CASSAGQGRTYEQYF

size: NA
D: NA
J: TRBJ1-3
V: TRBV21-1
DNA: TGTGCCAGCAGCAAAGCGCTTACAGGCTCTGGAAACACCATATATTTT
CDR3: CASSKALTGSGNTIYF

size: NA
D: TRBD1
J: TRBJ1-5
V: TRBV6-5
DNA: TGTGCCAGCAGTTCAGGGGGTTACAATCAGCCCCAGCATTTT
CDR3: CASSSGGYNQPQHF

size: few
D: NA
J: TRBJ1-3
V: TRBV7-9
DNA: TGTGCCAGCAGCTCCACAGAATCTGGAAACACCATATATTTT
CDR3: CASSSTESGNTIYF

size: NA
D: TRBD2
J: TRBJ2-7
V: TRBV7-9
DNA: TGTGCCAGCAGCTTACGCGGGGGGAACACTAACGAGCAGTACTTC
CDR3: CASSLRGGNTNEQYF

size: NA
D: TRBD2
J: TRBJ2-3
V: TRBV5-1
DNA: TGCGCCAGCAGCTGGGAACCGGGACTAGCCCACACAGATACGCAGTATTTT
CDR3: CASSWEPGLAHTDTQYF

size: NA
D: NA
J: TRBJ1-5
V: TRBV19
DNA: TGTGCCAGTAGATCGATACAGGAGGGGAGCAATCAGCCCCAGCATTTT
CDR3: CASRSIQEGSNQPQHF

size: once
D: TRBD1
J: TRBJ1-1
V: TRBV6-1
DNA: TGTGCCAGCAGTGAAGCATTGTTCGACAGGGGGCAAACTGAAGCTTTCTTT
CDR3: CASSEALFDRGQTEAFF

size: NA
D: TRBD1
J: TRBJ2-7
V: TRBV4-1
DNA: TGCGCCAGCAGCCCGACAGGGGGGCTCTACGAGCAGTACTTC
CDR3: CASSPTGGLYEQYF

size: NA
D: TRBD1
J: TRBJ1-6
V: TRBV4-1
DNA: TGCGCCAGCAGCCAAGACGGACAGGCTTATAATTCACCCCTCCACTTT
CDR3: CASSQDGQAYNSPLHF